This T cell receptor (beta chain) was sequenced for a study of OX40 agonist ivuxolimab in advanced cancers. Regarding the study as a whole: In the expanded peripheral T cells, antigen specificity was never determined. CD8+ T cells were the subset that, on average, had more expanded clones than CD4+.

On this clone itself: Its specificity is not known.

Assay used: immunoSEQ multiplex PCR; TCRdb lists only in-frame clones, some missing. The sample holds roughly 43,000 clones, around nine tenths seen once. CDR1 SGHRS and CDR2 YFSETQ come from the germline V gene. CDR3 length: 15 residues. The germline V and J ends were trimmed by 2 bases and 0 bases, with 9 bases remaining between them. The rearrangement uses TRBV5-1 and TRBJ2-1; D is unclear. This clonotype was sampled from an adult with an advanced solid tumor such as melanoma, head and neck, liver or kidney cancer. The source was CD4+ or CD8+ T cells sorted from blood, collected in a trial of the OX40 agonist ivuxolimab. CDR3 loop: CASSFSVSSYNEQFF. Written as DNA, the CDR3 is TGCGCCAGCAGCTTCTCGGTTAGCTCCTACAATGAGCAGTTCTTC.